This TCR beta chain was sequenced for a study of CD8+ T cells in alopecia areata. Broader study findings: With patients, TCR sharing proved less clear than in mice, a difference possibly related to HLA. Across lesional scalp, and particularly alopecia totalis/universalis, clonality surpassed that of normal scalp.

Extraction of RNA preceded its reverse transcription into cDNA, which served as the sequencing template. Only in-frame clones appear in the TCRdb table, and some are missing; sequencing was by immunoSEQ multiplex PCR. This sample yields 55,000 to 75,000 clones, of which roughly half are seen a single time; roughly a sixth belongs to the top ten. This clone occurred a few times. Its specificity is not known. Additional DNA sequences in this sample encode the identical CDR3. The V and J ends lost 5 bases and 2 bases respectively, with 7 bases between them. Per germline, CDR1 SEHNR and CDR2 FQNEAQ (reference sequence). The CDR3 is 12 residues long. Cell sorting was applied to PBMCs, and CD4+ and CD8+ T cells were collected.

This sequence joins TRBV7-9 and TRBJ2-7; no clear D gene. The sequencing used CD8+ T cells sorted from blood, collected at week 0. This TCR derives from a human donor with alopecia areata. DNA of the CDR3: TGTGCCAGCAGCAGTGGGCCCTACGAGCAGTACTTC. Amino acids: CASSSGPYEQYF.